One sample yielded the 32 T cell receptor beta chains listed below, sequenced in a study of cytomegalovirus exposure and HLA in healthy donors. 60 Vbeta and 13 Jbeta primers were used in PCR. The assay was immunoSEQ multiplex PCR, and TCRdb's table has in-frame clones only and misses some. The table includes some 140,000 clones, 80% detected once. Input material: PBMCs. These receptors came from a man younger than 45 in good health.

The chain employs TRBV7-2 and TRBJ2-3; perhaps TRBD2 as D (6 bases). This CDR3 contains 15 residues. The V and J ends lost 8 bases and 4 bases respectively, with 19 bases between them. Germline loops: CDR1 SGHTA, CDR2 FQGNSA. The CDR3 bases are TGTGCCAGCCAAACCCGCGGGACTGTTTCAGATACGCAGTATTTT. This sequence encodes CASQTRGTVSDTQYF.

Concerning this clone: The junction and the germline gene differ at one end; a read error may be behind it. The chain employs TRBV7-7 and TRBJ2-3; 8 nucleotides line up with TRBD2. The CDR3 has 15 residues. Germline V gene sequence: CDR1 SSHAT, CDR2 FNYEAQ (reference sequence). The CDR3 nucleotides are TGTGCTAGCAGCCGTCGGCGGGAGGCGGGAGATACGCAGTATTTT. It encodes CASSRRREAGDTQYF.

The chain links TRBV6-1 to TRBJ1-3; tentatively, D is TRBD1 (5 bases). Trimming stripped 7 bases from V and 10 bases from J, with 20 bases between. Germline values: CDR1 MNHNS, CDR2 SASEGT. The CDR3 sequence is 14 residues long. The CDR3 region has the DNA TGTGCCAGCAACCGGGGGAGCAGGGATGGGACCATATATTTT. Its translation is CASNRGSRDGTIYF.

The J gene is TRBJ1-5, the V gene TRBV7-4; D may be TRBD1 (6 bases). The CDR3 loop spans 13 amino acids. The V end lost 2 bases, the J end lost 8 bases, and 10 bases lay between the germline ends. CDR1 is SGHVT, CDR2 SQSDAQ, per germline. CDR3 nucleotide sequence: TGTGCCAGCAGCTTACAGGGGTTTAAGCCCCAGCATTTT. As protein: CASSLQGFKPQHF.

This clone was recorded only once. This sequence joins TRBV7-2 and TRBJ2-1; 11 bases align to TRBD2. With V trimmed by 2 bases and J by 10 bases, 7 bases remained unmatched. The CDR3 contains 15 residues. The germline gives CDR1 SGHTA, CDR2 FQGNSA. The CDR3 DNA reads TGTGCCAGCAGCTTAAGGCTAGCGGGAGGATACGAGCAGTTCTTC. It is translated as CASSLRLAGGYEQFF.

The chain joins TRBV7-2 to TRBJ2-4; 7 positions agree with TRBD1. This CDR3 contains 15 residues. Germline V gives CDR1 SGHTA, CDR2 FQGNSA. V lost 4 bases and J lost 3; bases outside the gene matches: 6. For the CDR3, the DNA is TGTGCCAGCAGCTCCCCACAGGGGAACAAAAACATTCAGTACTTC. It yields the protein CASSSPQGNKNIQYF.

The chain uses TRBV5-8 and TRBJ2-1, with D possibly matching TRBD2 (6 bases). V lost 0 bases and J lost 7, with 14 bases in between. The CDR3 contains 15 residues. CDR1 and CDR2 (germline): SGHTS, YDEGEE. Written as DNA, the CDR3 is TGTGCCAGCAGCTTGGGGACTACCTCTCGGAATGAGCAGTTCTTC. Translating gives CASSLGTTSRNEQFF.

V and J are TRBV2 and TRBJ2-7, with 7 bases matching TRBD2. CDR1 SNHLY and CDR2 FYNNEI come from the germline V gene. The J segment lost 6 bases and the V segment lost 4 bases, leaving 12 bases of the junction unmatched. This CDR3 has 15 residues. CDR3 bases: TGTGCCAGCAGTGCTCTCGGACTAGTTTTGGTCGAGCAGTACTTC. Protein sequence: CASSALGLVLVEQYF.

V gene TRBV7-9 combines with J gene TRBJ2-7; 8 bases line up with TRBD1. V dropped 3 bases and J dropped 1; count of bases not matched to a gene: 5. Per germline, CDR1 SEHNR and CDR2 FQNEAQ (reference sequence). The CDR3 is 15 amino acids. The CDR3 DNA is TGTGCCAGCAGCTTTCAGGGGGCTCGTTCCTACGAGCAGTACTTC. This encodes CASSFQGARSYEQYF.

The chain carries TRBV6-5 and TRBJ1-4, with 8 bases aligning to TRBD1. This CDR3 is 15 amino acids long. Germline CDR1 is MNHEY and CDR2 is SVGAGI. The V segment lost 6 bases and the J segment 7 bases; nucleotides outside the gene matches: 10. DNA for the CDR3: TGTGCCAGCAGCCCACAGGGGGTTCTTTCTGAAAAACTGTTTTTT. This encodes CASSPQGVLSEKLFF.

The gene calls are TRBV2 and TRBJ2-5; 7 nucleotides match TRBD1. Germline CDR1 reads SNHLY; CDR2 reads FYNNEI. Trimming at V came to 4 bases and at J to 4 bases, leaving 12 bases not matched to a gene. The CDR3 runs 16 residues. The CDR3, as DNA: TGTGCCAGCAGTGGAGCAAAGGGGGCGGGTGGAGAGACCCAGTACTTC. It is translated as CASSGAKGAGGETQYF.

The chain uses TRBV5-1 and TRBJ2-7; D perhaps matches TRBD1 (5 bases). V gave up 4 bases and J gave up 4 bases, with 18 bases separating them. Germline V gene sequence: CDR1 SGHRS, CDR2 YFSETQ. CDR3 length: 15 amino acids. The CDR3 DNA sequence: TGCGCCAGCAGCCATGAACCCATGGGGCCTTACGAGCAGTACTTC. It yields the protein CASSHEPMGPYEQYF.

The J gene is TRBJ1-2, the V gene TRBV28, with D possibly matching TRBD1 (6 bases). The ends were cut back, 7 bases at V and 2 bases at J, with 20 bases in the middle. CDR1 MDHEN and CDR2 SYDVKM come from the germline V gene. The CDR3 length is 16 residues. In DNA form, the CDR3 reads TGTGCCAGCACATGGGCAGGGGCGTTCAAAAACTATGGCTACACCTTC. Residues: CASTWAGAFKNYGYTF.

The rearrangement uses TRBV27 and TRBJ1-1, with 7 bases identical to TRBD1. Germline V gene data show CDR1 as MNHEY and CDR2 as SMNVEV (reference sequence). This CDR3 comprises 14 residues. Trimming at V came to 10 bases and at J to 2 bases, leaving 10 bases not matched to a gene. CDR3 bases: TGTGCCACCAACAGGGGAGGAGGAAACACTGAAGCTTTCTTT. Protein: CATNRGGGNTEAFF.

V usage is TRBV7-9 and J usage is TRBJ1-1; D might be TRBD1 (5 bases). Trimming took 4 bases from V and 2 from J, leaving 8 bases between them. Germline V gives CDR1 SEHNR, CDR2 FQNEAQ (reference sequence). The CDR3 contains 13 residues. CDR3 protein: CASSSQGNTEAFF. The CDR3 DNA follows: TGTGCCAGCAGCTCCCAGGGAAACACTGAAGCTTTCTTT.

This chain connects TRBV30 to TRBJ1-1; weak D call: TRBD1 (6 bases). CDR3 size: 13 residues. The V end lost 2 bases, the J end lost 8 bases, and 15 bases lay between the germline ends. Looked up from germline, CDR1 is GTSNPN and CDR2 is SVGIG (reference sequence). CDR3 sequence (DNA): TGTGCCTGGAGTCCGGGGGGGGCTGTGGAAGCTTTCTTT. It codes for CAWSPGGAVEAFF.

V gene TRBV27 combines with J gene TRBJ1-5; possibly TRBD1 for D (5 bases). The CDR3 is 13 residues long. Germline V gene data show CDR1 as MNHEY and CDR2 as SMNVEV (reference sequence). The V and J ends lost 4 bases and 10 bases respectively, with 14 bases between them. The CDR3 DNA reads TGTGCCAGCAGTTCGGGGGACCAATCCCCCCAGCATTTT. This codes for CASSSGDQSPQHF.

This chain uses TRBV7-8 with TRBJ1-1, with D maybe TRBD1 (6 bases). This CDR3 is built from 13 residues. CDR1 is SGHVS, CDR2 FQNEAQ, per germline. V lost 4 bases and J 11 bases, leaving 17 bases between the germline ends. The CDR3 DNA reads TGTGCCAGCAGCTCCCGGGACACCACCTGGGCTTTCTTT. Amino acids: CASSSRDTTWAFF.

This chain uses TRBV2 with TRBJ1-1; D remains ambiguous. The germline V and J ends were trimmed by 3 bases and 0 bases, with 8 bases remaining between them. Germline CDR1 reads SNHLY; CDR2 reads FYNNEI. The CDR3 has 14 amino acids. CDR3 sequence reads: CASSEEGVNTEAFF. CDR3 sequence (DNA): TGTGCCAGCAGTGAGGAGGGTGTGAACACTGAAGCTTTCTTT.

This clone was detected only a few times. The chain carries TRBV15 and TRBJ2-2, with no clear D. CDR1 LNHNV and CDR2 YYDKDF come from the germline V gene (reference sequence). Between the trimmed V and J ends, which lost 3 bases and 6 bases, there was a span of 14 bases. The CDR3 sequence is 15 residues long. The CDR3 nucleotides read TGTGCCACCAGCAGTTACCTATCCGGAGCCGGGGAGCTGTTTTTT. Residues: CATSSYLSGAGELFF.

The chain has TRBV2 and TRBJ2-7, with TRBD1 matching over 10 bases. Germline V gene sequence: CDR1 SNHLY, CDR2 FYNNEI. The V and J ends lost 6 bases and 6 bases, in that order; junction bases with no gene match: 8. This CDR3 is 14 amino acids long. The CDR3 region is CASRPGTGVREQYF. CDR3 bases: TGTGCCAGCAGGCCCGGGACAGGGGTGCGCGAGCAGTACTTC.

CDR3 sequence (DNA): TGTGCCAGCAGCTTCCACAGGGGGGGAACTGAAGCTTTCTTT. Protein: CASSFHRGGTEAFF. The J gene is TRBJ1-1, the V gene TRBV7-2; 8 bases line up with TRBD1. With V trimmed by 3 bases and J by 5 bases, 5 bases remained unmatched. The CDR3 has 14 residues. Germline assignment: CDR1 SGHTA and CDR2 FQGNSA.

The CDR3 region has the DNA TGTGCCAGCAGCCTTCAATGGGGTACTAGCGGAAACAATGAGCAGTTCTTC. This sequence encodes CASSLQWGTSGNNEQFF. This rearrangement joins TRBV11-3 to TRBJ2-1; TRBD2 agrees at 8 bases. The CDR3 is made up of 17 amino acids. V gave up 5 bases and J gave up 5 bases; unmatched junction bases: 14. Per germline, CDR1 SGHNT and CDR2 YENEEA.

The chain combines TRBV28 with TRBJ1-4, with TRBD1 identical over 9 bases. The V and J ends lost 6 bases and 6 bases, in that order; junction bases with no gene match: 11. Per germline, CDR1 MDHEN and CDR2 SYDVKM. The length of the CDR3 is 16 residues. CDR3 DNA sequence: TGTGCCAGCAGCCATCTCGGACAGGGGAGGGATGAAAAACTGTTTTTT. Protein: CASSHLGQGRDEKLFF.

V and J are TRBV19 and TRBJ2-1; TRBD2 matches at 15 bases. Germline CDR1 and CDR2: LNHDA and SQIVND (reference sequence). V shed 6 bases and J 3 bases; nucleotides not matched to a gene: 0. This CDR3 is 15 amino acids long. The CDR3, as DNA: TGTGCCAGTAGGGGACTAGCGGGAGGCTACAATGAGCAGTTCTTC. It is translated as CASRGLAGGYNEQFF.

The V call is TRBV6-5, the J call TRBJ2-3; tentative D call: TRBD1 (6 bases). This CDR3 spans 13 amino acids. V was pared by 1 base and J by 12 bases, with 14 bases between. Germline CDR1 reads MNHEY; CDR2 reads SVGAGI. CDR3 sequence reads: CASSYLEAGVQYF. CDR3 nucleotide sequence: TGTGCCAGCAGTTACTTAGAGGCAGGGGTACAGTATTTT.

This clone was detected once. CDR3: CASSSQWYRGTYNEQFF. CDR3 DNA sequence: TGTGCCAGCAGCTCCCAATGGTACAGGGGTACCTACAATGAGCAGTTCTTC. V is TRBV7-8 and J is TRBJ2-1; 7 bases agree with TRBD1. The CDR3 loop spans 17 amino acids. V shed 4 bases and J 2 bases; nucleotides not matched to a gene: 11. Looked up from germline, CDR1 is SGHVS and CDR2 is FQNEAQ.

The genes are TRBV30 and TRBJ1-2; TRBD1 agrees at 7 bases. The V gene's germline CDR1 is GTSNPN and CDR2 SVGIG (reference sequence). The CDR3 length is 14 residues. The junction had 9 bases not matched to a gene; V was cut back by 1 base and J by 7 bases. CDR3 residues: CAWSGTWDRGGYTF. The CDR3, as DNA: TGTGCCTGGAGTGGAACCTGGGACAGAGGTGGCTACACCTTC.

The J gene is TRBJ1-3, the V gene TRBV7-2, with 7 nucleotides matching TRBD1. The CDR3 sequence is 16 residues long. The V segment lost 1 base and the J segment 4 bases; nucleotides outside the gene matches: 7. Germline assignment: CDR1 SGHTA and CDR2 FQGNSA. As DNA, the CDR3 is TGTGCCAGCAGCTTAGGGTGGGCAGGGGGGGGAAACACCATATATTTT. Protein sequence: CASSLGWAGGGNTIYF.

This sequence joins TRBV30 and TRBJ2-7; the match to TRBD2 covers 7 bases. V lost 0 bases, J lost 2 bases, and 4 bases stayed unmatched. Germline V lookup: CDR1 GTSNPN, CDR2 SVGIG (reference sequence). The CDR3 spans 14 residues. The CDR3 DNA sequence: TGTGCCTGGAGTGTTGGCGGGAGCGCCTACGAGCAGTACTTC. Translating it yields CAWSVGGSAYEQYF.

The chain recombines TRBV5-1 with TRBJ1-1, with D unresolved. The CDR3 length is 13 residues. The germline CDR1 and CDR2 sequences are SGHRS and YFSETQ. The germline V and J ends were trimmed by 5 bases and 1 base, with 9 bases remaining between them. CDR3 amino acids: CASSAGSNTEAFF. The CDR3 nucleotides read TGCGCCAGCAGTGCCGGTTCGAACACTGAAGCTTTCTTT.

The V gene is TRBV18, the J gene TRBJ2-1; D uncertain. The CDR3 runs 15 residues. CDR1 is KGHSH, CDR2 LQKENI, per germline. V was shortened by 2 bases and J by 1 base, with 9 bases between the two germline ends. Here the CDR3 reads CASSPVRSSYNEQFF. The CDR3 bases are TGTGCCAGCTCACCAGTGCGTTCGTCCTACAATGAGCAGTTCTTC.